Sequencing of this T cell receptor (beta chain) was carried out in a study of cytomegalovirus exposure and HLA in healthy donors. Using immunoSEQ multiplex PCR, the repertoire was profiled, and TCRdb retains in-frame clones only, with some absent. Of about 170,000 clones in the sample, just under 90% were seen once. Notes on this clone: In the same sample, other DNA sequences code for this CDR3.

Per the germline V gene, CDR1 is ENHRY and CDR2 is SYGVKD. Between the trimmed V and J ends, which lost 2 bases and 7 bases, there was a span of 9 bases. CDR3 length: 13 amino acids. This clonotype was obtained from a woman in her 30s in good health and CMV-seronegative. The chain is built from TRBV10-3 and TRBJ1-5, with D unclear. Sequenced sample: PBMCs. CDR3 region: CAISEAGGQPQHF. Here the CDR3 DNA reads TGTGCCATCAGTGAGGCAGGAGGGCAGCCCCAGCATTTT.